Below are 27 T cell receptor beta chains sequenced from a single sample in a study of T-cell reconstitution after alpha-beta-depleted transplantation in children. Preparation of the TCRbeta library used unique molecular identifiers. TCRdb fed the PCR reads into MiXCR, producing one record per CDR3 protein. The data show 100,000 or so distinct CDR3 sequences, 7.5% to 9.5% seen once. The sample here was PBMCs, taken before TCRalphabeta/CD19-depleted stem cell transplant. Receptors were obtained from a boy aged 2-9 years with acute lymphoblastic leukemia, due to receive a stem cell transplant.

This clonotype was recorded at least ten times. This chain joins TRBV5-1 and TRBJ2-2; D perhaps matches TRBD1 (7 bases). The CDR3 sequence is 16 residues long. Germline CDR1 and CDR2: SGHRS and YFSETQ. V was cut by 2 bases and J by 3 bases, with 14 bases left in between. The CDR3 sequence is CASSFGGGWDTGELFF. DNA of the CDR3: TGCGCCAGCAGCTTTGGAGGGGGCTGGGACACCGGGGAGCTGTTTTTT.

This clonotype has a count of ten or more. V usage is TRBV20-1 and J usage is TRBJ2-7, with unresolved D. The germline V and J ends were trimmed by 0 bases and 5 bases, with 8 bases remaining between them. There are 12 residues in the CDR3. Per germline, CDR1 DFQATT and CDR2 SNEGSKA (reference sequence). CDR3 sequence reads: CSAREDGHEQYF. CDR3 coding DNA: TGCAGTGCTAGAGAAGATGGGCACGAGCAGTACTTC.

This clonotype has only a few counts. The chain has TRBV28 and TRBJ2-7, with D tentatively TRBD2 (5 bases). Trimming took 10 bases from V and 3 from J, leaving 10 bases between them. Germline V gene data show CDR1 as MDHEN and CDR2 as SYDVKM. This CDR3 has 11 residues. CDR3 sequence: CATHAGYEQYF. CDR3 in DNA: TGTGCCACCCACGCGGGCTACGAGCAGTACTTC.

This clonotype was detected many times. The chain uses TRBV5-1 and TRBJ2-1; the match to TRBD1 covers 7 bases. The germline gives CDR1 SGHRS, CDR2 YFSETQ. CDR3 length: 15 amino acids. The J segment lost 0 bases and the V segment lost 4 bases, leaving 4 bases of the junction unmatched. CDR3 nucleotides: TGCGCCAGCAGCCTACAGGGGCTCTCCTACAATGAGCAGTTCTTC. This translates into CASSLQGLSYNEQFF.

The chain uses TRBV20-1 and TRBJ2-3; D is ambiguous. The V end was cut by 1 base, the J end by 3 bases, with 17 bases between. The germline V gene encodes CDR1 DFQATT and CDR2 SNEGSKA (reference sequence). The CDR3 runs to 16 residues. Here the CDR3 DNA reads TGCAGTGCTAGAGGGACGGCGCTTTACGGTACAGATACGCAGTATTTT. Amino acids: CSARGTALYGTDTQYF.

This clonotype was counted a few times. The rearrangement joins TRBV7-9 to TRBJ1-1, with D unclear. From germline, CDR1 is SEHNR and CDR2 FQNEAQ (reference sequence). This CDR3 region has 11 residues. Trimming removed 7 bases from V and 6 bases from J, with 9 bases in between. As DNA, the CDR3 is TGTGCCAGCACCCCGAGGGCTGAAGCTTTCTTT. Translating gives CASTPRAEAFF.

The V and J genes are TRBV9 and TRBJ1-5, with D hard to call. The V and J ends lost 0 bases and 0 bases respectively, with 7 bases between them. CDR1 is SGDLS, CDR2 YYNGEE, per germline. The length of the CDR3 is 15 residues. In DNA, the CDR3 is TGTGCCAGCAGCGTAGGTACGGCTAGCAATCAGCCCCAGCATTTT. Its protein is CASSVGTASNQPQHF. Based on the CDR3 plus reference TRBV9 and TRBJ1-5, the full variable domain is DSGVTQTPKHLITATGQRVTLRCSPRSGDLSVYWYQQSLDQGLQFLIQYYNGEERAKGNILERFSAQQFPDLHSELNLSSLELGDSALYFCASSVGTASNQPQHFGDGTRLSIL.

This clonotype was counted many times. The V call is TRBV27, the J call TRBJ1-6; no clear D. This CDR3 is 15 amino acids long. Germline assignment: CDR1 MNHEY and CDR2 SMNVEV (reference sequence). Between the trimmed V and J ends, which lost 5 bases and 7 bases, there was a span of 15 bases. CDR3 residues: CASSLGGSINSPLHF. The CDR3, as DNA: TGTGCCAGCAGTCTAGGCGGGAGTATCAATTCACCCCTCCACTTT.

This clonotype appeared a few times. The chain combines TRBV18 with TRBJ2-7; maybe TRBD2 (6 bases). The germline V and J ends were trimmed by 3 bases and 2 bases, with 17 bases remaining between them. CDR1 KGHSH and CDR2 LQKENI come from the germline V gene. The CDR3 loop spans 16 amino acids. The CDR3, as DNA: TGTGCCAGCTCACCTGTTGGGACTGGGATTCCCTACGAGCAGTACTTC. Translating gives CASSPVGTGIPYEQYF.

The chain couples TRBV5-1 to TRBJ1-2, with D hard to call. V lost 0 bases to trimming and J lost 4 bases, with 13 bases between them. This CDR3 spans 15 amino acids. Germline V gives CDR1 SGHRS, CDR2 YFSETQ. CDR3 DNA: TGCGCCAGCAGCTTGGAGGACGGCAGCTTCTATGGCTACACCTTC. Its protein product is CASSLEDGSFYGYTF.

This clonotype turned up a few times. V and J are TRBV12-3 or TRBV12-4 and TRBJ1-2; D ambiguous. V lost 3 bases, J lost 8 bases, and 13 bases lay in between. CDR3 length: 13 amino acids. In DNA form, the CDR3 reads TGTGCCAGCAGTTTTGCGGGGATTGAGGGCTACACCTTC. This encodes CASSFAGIEGYTF.

There are a few counts of this clonotype. Here the CDR3 reads CASSYSQGTEQYF. CDR3 sequence (DNA): TGTGCCAGCAGTTACTCACAAGGGACCGAGCAGTACTTC. The chain links TRBV6-5 to TRBJ2-7, with D possibly called TRBD1 or TRBD2 (5 bases each). CDR1 is MNHEY and CDR2 is SVGAGI in the germline V gene. V was trimmed by 0 bases and J by 6 bases, leaving 9 bases between them. This CDR3 has 13 amino acids.

This clonotype was picked up a small number of times. This CDR3 is CAISESETGRKTQYF. The CDR3 DNA reads TGTGCCATCAGTGAGTCGGAGACAGGGCGTAAGACCCAGTACTTC. The V call is TRBV10-3, the J call TRBJ2-5, with 7 positions matching TRBD1. This CDR3 spans 15 amino acids. V trimming: 0 bases; J trimming: 6 bases; junction bases outside the gene matches: 7. From germline, CDR1 is ENHRY and CDR2 SYGVKD.

This clonotype was observed at least ten times. The V call is TRBV27, the J call TRBJ2-2; possible D gene TRBD2, 5 bases. Germline-derived CDR1 and CDR2 are MNHEY and SMNVEV (reference sequence). The CDR3 runs to 13 residues. The ends were cut back, 6 bases at V and 5 bases at J, with 10 bases in the middle. The CDR3 nucleotides are TGTGCCAGCAGCTTTGGGAGAACCGGGGAGCTGTTTTTT. Amino acids: CASSFGRTGELFF.

The sample holds many counts of this clonotype. This chain connects TRBV7-2 to TRBJ2-1; 7 positions agree with TRBD1. Losses at the gene ends were 6 bases for V and 5 bases for J; bases not matched to a gene: 10. The CDR3 loop spans 15 amino acids. The germline V gene has CDR1 SGHTA and CDR2 FQGNSA. The CDR3 loop reads CASSSSQQGHNEQFF. CDR3 nucleotides: TGTGCCAGCAGTTCTTCCCAACAGGGGCACAATGAGCAGTTCTTC.

This clonotype was seen at least ten times. The J gene is TRBJ2-1, the V gene TRBV5-1; D remains unclear. The CDR3 contains 15 residues. V gave up 0 bases and J gave up 0 bases, with 7 bases separating them. Germline-derived CDR1 and CDR2 are SGHRS and YFSETQ. This CDR3 reads CASSLDLPSYNEQFF. CDR3 nucleotides: TGCGCCAGCAGCTTGGACCTACCCTCCTACAATGAGCAGTTCTTC.

This clonotype was seen a few times. The chain is built from TRBV7-6 and TRBJ2-7; 12 nucleotides agree with TRBD1. The V and J ends lost 5 bases and 7 bases, in that order; junction bases with no gene match: 6. Germline V lookup: CDR1 SGHVS, CDR2 FNYEAQ. This CDR3 spans 14 amino acids. The CDR3 protein is CASSRDRGPGEQYF. CDR3 bases: TGTGCCAGCAGCCGGGACAGGGGGCCGGGAGAGCAGTACTTC.

This clonotype was observed a handful of times. CDR3 nucleotide sequence: TGTGCCAGCAGCTGGGGGGAGGGAGGCTCTGGGGCCAACGTCCTGACTTTC. Amino acid sequence: CASSWGEGGSGANVLTF. The gene calls are TRBV5-6 and TRBJ2-6, with 7 bases lining up with TRBD2. Trimming took 3 bases from V and 0 from J; bases not matched to a gene: 6. The V gene's germline CDR1 is SGHDT and CDR2 YYEEEE. This CDR3 region has 17 residues.

This clonotype showed up many times. The V gene is TRBV27, the J gene TRBJ2-3; 8 nucleotides align to TRBD1. The length of the CDR3 is 15 residues. V lost 4 bases to trimming and J lost 5 bases; unmatched junction nucleotides: 8. The V gene's germline CDR1 is MNHEY and CDR2 SMNVEV (reference sequence). CDR3 in amino acids: CASSSSGQGGDTQYF. In DNA, the CDR3 is TGTGCCAGCAGTTCTTCCGGACAGGGTGGAGATACGCAGTATTTT.

V and J are TRBV20-1 and TRBJ1-1, with no clear D. This CDR3 comprises 13 residues. The V gene's germline CDR1 is DFQATT and CDR2 SNEGSKA (reference sequence). V was shortened by 3 bases and J by 4 bases, with 12 bases between the two germline ends. The CDR3 sequence is CSASLGRPTEAFF. The CDR3 nucleotides read TGCAGTGCTAGCTTGGGGAGACCCACTGAAGCTTTCTTT.

This clonotype has only a few counts. This chain connects TRBV2 to TRBJ2-4, with 10 bases matching TRBD2. This CDR3 contains 18 residues. Losses at the gene ends were 3 bases for V and 0 bases for J; bases not matched to a gene: 8. Germline CDR1 and CDR2: SNHLY and FYNNEI. CDR3 amino acids: CASSDRLAGALAKNIQYF. The CDR3 nucleotides read TGTGCCAGCAGTGATCGTCTAGCGGGGGCACTAGCCAAAAACATTCAGTACTTC.

This chain links TRBV5-1 with TRBJ2-7; tentative D call: TRBD1 (6 bases). The CDR3 sequence is 12 residues long. Trimming took off 3 bases at V and 5 bases at J, with 9 bases between the two ends. The germline gives CDR1 SGHRS, CDR2 YFSETQ. CDR3 residues: CASSSYRDEQYF. The DNA of the CDR3 is TGCGCCAGCAGCTCATACAGGGACGAGCAGTACTTC.

The gene calls are TRBV20-1 and TRBJ1-1; perhaps TRBD1 as D (6 bases). The CDR3 extends over 12 amino acids. The germline CDR1 and CDR2 sequences are DFQATT and SNEGSKA (reference sequence). V lost 6 bases to trimming and J lost 3 bases, with 11 bases between them. CDR3 sequence: CSAYREYTEAFF. The CDR3 DNA is TGCAGTGCCTACAGGGAGTACACTGAAGCTTTCTTT.

There are many counts of this clonotype. The chain recombines TRBV12-3 or TRBV12-4 with TRBJ2-7; D call uncertain. CDR3 size: 12 residues. V lost 5 bases, J lost 3 bases, and 8 bases lay in between. The CDR3 sequence is CASSRIYYEQYF. The CDR3 coding sequence is TGTGCCAGCAGTCGAATCTACTACGAGCAGTACTTC.

This clonotype was counted at least ten times. The V and J genes are TRBV20-1 and TRBJ2-2, with 8 positions matching TRBD1. V trimming: 0 bases; J trimming: 7 bases; junction bases outside the gene matches: 10. Germline V gene lookup returns CDR1 DFQATT and CDR2 SNEGSKA (reference sequence). The CDR3 runs to 16 residues. The chain's CDR3 is CSARDRGRGQVGELFF. The CDR3 region has the DNA TGCAGTGCTAGAGATCGGGGCAGGGGGCAAGTCGGGGAGCTGTTTTTT.

This clonotype was detected a few times. The chain couples TRBV5-1 to TRBJ2-5; TRBD1 matches 12 bases. In germline, CDR1 is SGHRS, CDR2 YFSETQ. The CDR3 extends over 15 amino acids. The junction had 9 bases not matched to a gene; V was cut back by 7 bases and J by 5 bases. The CDR3 region is CASGQGTGGSETQYF. The CDR3 nucleotides are TGCGCCAGCGGCCAAGGGACAGGGGGCTCGGAGACCCAGTACTTC. The full variable domain, its missing parts supplied by reference TRBV5-1 and TRBJ2-5, is KAGVTQTPRYLIKTRGQQVTLSCSPISGHRSVSWYQQTPGQGLQFLFEYFSETQRNKGNFPGRFSGRQFSNSRSEMNVSTLELGDSALYLCASGQGTGGSETQYFGPGTRLLVL.

This clonotype was observed at least ten times. V and J are TRBV4-2 and TRBJ2-2, with TRBD2 identical over 13 bases. Germline V CDR1 and CDR2: LGHNA, YNFKEQ. Germline trimming cut 1 base from V and 1 base from J; bases unmatched to any gene: 3. The CDR3 covers 18 residues. The CDR3 DNA reads as TGTGCCAGCAGCCAAGGGACTAGCGGGGGCCAGAACACCGGGGAGCTGTTTTTT. This sequence encodes CASSQGTSGGQNTGELFF.